This entry lists 25 T cell receptor beta chains sequenced from one sample in a study of T cell responses to AZD1222 COVID-19 vaccine. Sequencing was performed with immunoSEQ multiplex PCR; in TCRdb, only in-frame clones are kept and a portion is missing. The table lists roughly 120,000 clones, more than 75% of them singletons. The material sequenced was peripheral blood, taken 28 days after the second AZD1222 dose. The origin of the receptors is an adult who received the AZD1222 COVID-19 vaccine.

This chain connects TRBV5-1 to TRBJ2-1; D is perhaps TRBD2 (5 bases). Germline values: CDR1 SGHRS, CDR2 YFSETQ. The CDR3 spans 13 residues. V was trimmed by 0 bases and J by 6 bases, leaving 7 bases between them. The CDR3, as DNA: TGCGCCAGCAGCTTGGGGCTAGCCAATGAGCAGTTCTTC. This translates into CASSLGLANEQFF.

The chain couples TRBV6-2 or TRBV6-3 to TRBJ2-7; possible D gene TRBD2, 5 bases. Trimming removed 4 bases from V and 2 bases from J, with 12 bases in between. Germline-derived CDR1 and CDR2 are MNHEY and SVGEGT. The CDR3 loop spans 14 amino acids. In DNA, the CDR3 is TGTGCCAGCAGTTCAACCGGGGTACCCTACGAGCAGTACTTC. The encoded protein is CASSSTGVPYEQYF.

The chain recombines TRBV19 with TRBJ2-5; 9 positions match TRBD2. Germline-derived CDR1 and CDR2 are LNHDA and SQIVND (reference sequence). CDR3 size: 15 residues. Trimming cost V 5 bases and J 4 bases; bases outside gene matches: 8. The CDR3 DNA follows: TGTGCCAGTAGTCACAGCGGGGGGTGGGGAGAGACCCAGTACTTC. Encoded protein: CASSHSGGWGETQYF.

This clone was picked up one time. The rearrangement joins TRBV2 to TRBJ2-3, with 15 positions matching TRBD2. V lost 6 bases to trimming and J lost 2 bases; unmatched junction nucleotides: 3. The CDR3 spans 16 residues. Germline CDR1 reads SNHLY; CDR2 reads FYNNEI. The CDR3 spells CASRGTSGRPTDTQYF. CDR3 nucleotide sequence: TGTGCCAGCAGAGGGACTAGCGGGAGGCCCACAGATACGCAGTATTTT. The whole variable domain, remainder taken from reference TRBV2 and TRBJ2-3, is EPEVTQTPSHQVTQMGQEVILRCVPISNHLYFYWYRQILGQKVEFLVSFYNNEISEKSEIFDDQFSVERPDGSNFTLKIRSTKLEDSAMYFCASRGTSGRPTDTQYFGPGTRLTVL.

The rearrangement links TRBV13 to TRBJ2-1, with 8 bases lining up with TRBD2. Looked up from germline, CDR1 is PRHDT and CDR2 is FYEKMQ (reference sequence). The CDR3 sequence is 15 residues long. The V and J ends lost 5 bases and 2 bases, in that order; junction bases with no gene match: 5. CDR3: CASSASGQPYNEQFF. The CDR3 nucleotides are TGTGCCAGCAGCGCTAGCGGGCAACCCTACAATGAGCAGTTCTTC.

The chain carries TRBV7-6 and TRBJ1-4; no clear D. V shed 0 bases and J shed 8 bases, with 4 bases lying between them. Germline V CDR1 and CDR2: SGHVS, FNYEAQ. CDR3 size: 12 residues. The CDR3 region has the DNA TGTGCCAGCAGCTTAGCTACCGAAAAACTGTTTTTT. Translating gives CASSLATEKLFF.

The rearrangement uses TRBV5-1 and TRBJ1-5; tentative D call: TRBD1 (6 bases). Germline assignment: CDR1 SGHRS and CDR2 YFSETQ. The CDR3 totals 14 residues. Trimming stripped 0 bases from V and 7 bases from J, with 11 bases between. The CDR3: CASSLEGGIQPQHF. In nucleotides, the CDR3 is TGCGCCAGCAGCTTGGAGGGGGGGATCCAGCCCCAGCATTTT.

There are a few counts of this clone. The chain joins TRBV2 to TRBJ1-2; weak D call: TRBD1 (5 bases). V was trimmed by 7 bases and J by 1 base, leaving 16 bases between them. This CDR3 spans 15 amino acids. Per the germline V gene, CDR1 is SNHLY and CDR2 is FYNNEI. As DNA, the CDR3 is TGTGCCAGCAACACGGGAGGGGCTTATAACTATGGCTACACCTTC. This sequence encodes CASNTGGAYNYGYTF.

The chain uses TRBV7-3 and TRBJ2-5; D uncertain. V lost 4 bases to trimming and J lost 3 bases, with 18 bases between them. The CDR3 totals 16 residues. Germline CDR1 and CDR2: SGHTA and FQGTGA. The DNA of the CDR3 is TGTGCCAGCAGCTACCTTCTTCCCTCCGCAAAAGAGACCCAGTACTTC. Encoded protein: CASSYLLPSAKETQYF.

This chain links TRBV4-3 with TRBJ2-7; D possibly corresponds to TRBD1 (6 bases). The CDR3 has 16 amino acids. The V gene's germline CDR1 is LGHNA and CDR2 YSLEER. V lost 0 bases and J lost 2, with 14 bases in between. CDR3 bases: TGCGCCAGCAGCCAAGACTGGGGGACAAAAGCCTACGAGCAGTACTTC. This sequence encodes CASSQDWGTKAYEQYF.

The sample holds one count of this clone. The rearrangement joins TRBV5-5 to TRBJ1-1; no definite D call. The CDR3 covers 11 residues. The germline CDR1 and CDR2 sequences are SGHKS and YYEKEE (reference sequence). Trimming removed 6 bases from V and 11 bases from J, with 14 bases in between. The CDR3 reads CASTQGTEAFF. In nucleotides, the CDR3 is TGTGCCAGCACCCAAGGAACGGAGGCTTTCTTT.

V gene TRBV6-5 combines with J gene TRBJ1-4; D is ambiguous. Per germline, CDR1 MNHEY and CDR2 SVGAGI. V gave up 6 bases and J gave up 4 bases, with 15 bases separating them. This CDR3 has 15 amino acids. The chain's CDR3 is CASRIDRGLNEKLFF. The CDR3 DNA reads as TGTGCCAGCAGGATCGATAGAGGGCTTAATGAAAAACTGTTTTTT.

This clone was counted a single time. This sequence joins TRBV6-2 or TRBV6-3 and TRBJ1-3, with D maybe TRBD1 (5 bases). This CDR3 spans 17 amino acids. The germline gives CDR1 MNHEY, CDR2 SVGEGT. The germline V and J ends were trimmed by 4 bases and 0 bases, with 16 bases remaining between them. CDR3 amino acids: CASSFLTGLVSGNTIYF. CDR3 in DNA: TGTGCCAGCAGTTTCTTAACAGGCCTTGTCTCTGGAAACACCATATATTTT.

The V call is TRBV5-5, the J call TRBJ2-7; 11 bases map to TRBD1. CDR1 and CDR2 from the germline V gene are SGHKS and YYEKEE (reference sequence). Trimming removed 6 bases from V and 3 bases from J; junction bases left unmatched: 8. The CDR3 totals 15 residues. The CDR3 loop reads CASIRDRGFVYEQYF. Written as DNA, the CDR3 is TGTGCCAGCATTCGGGACAGGGGGTTTGTCTACGAGCAGTACTTC.

The chain has TRBV7-3 and TRBJ1-5; perhaps TRBD1 as D (5 bases). Germline V gene lookup returns CDR1 SGHTA and CDR2 FQGTGA. The ends were cut back, 2 bases at V and 1 base at J, with 9 bases in the middle. The CDR3 covers 15 residues. CDR3 nucleotide sequence: TGTGCCAGCAGCTTAGGGGGGGTGAGCAATCAGCCCCAGCATTTT. Translation gives CASSLGGVSNQPQHF.

The genes are TRBV5-4 and TRBJ1-1, with 7 bases fitting TRBD1. CDR3 length: 15 amino acids. In germline, CDR1 is SGHNT, CDR2 YYREEE (reference sequence). V lost 0 bases to trimming and J lost 3 bases; unmatched junction nucleotides: 5. CDR3 region: CASSLGAGGYTEAFF. The CDR3, as DNA: TGTGCCAGCAGCTTGGGGGCAGGGGGATACACTGAAGCTTTCTTT.

The chain recombines TRBV4-1 with TRBJ2-2; TRBD2 agrees at 12 bases. The junction had 9 bases not matched to a gene; V was cut back by 2 bases and J by 5 bases. The CDR3 is 18 amino acids. Germline V gene lookup returns CDR1 MGHRA and CDR2 YSYEKL. DNA for the CDR3: TGCGCCAGCAGCCAACTAGCGGGAGGGCCCTCGAGGACCGGGGAGCTGTTTTTT. It codes for CASSQLAGGPSRTGELFF.

The chain has TRBV15 and TRBJ2-7; 9 nucleotides line up with TRBD2. Germline V gives CDR1 LNHNV, CDR2 YYDKDF (reference sequence). This CDR3 has 13 residues. V was pared by 10 bases and J by 2 bases, with 6 bases of the junction left unmatched. CDR3 in amino acids: CASILAGAYEQYF. The CDR3, as DNA: TGTGCCAGCATACTAGCGGGTGCCTACGAGCAGTACTTC.

The chain uses TRBV29-1 and TRBJ1-1, with D unresolved. The CDR3 is 12 amino acids. Germline V gene lookup returns CDR1 SQVTM and CDR2 ANQGSEA. Trimming stripped 4 bases from V and 1 base from J, with 7 bases between. CDR3: CSVADTNTEAFF. DNA of the CDR3: TGCAGCGTTGCTGACACGAACACTGAAGCTTTCTTT.

This chain connects TRBV2 to TRBJ1-3, with D unclear. With 3 bases removed from V and 4 bases from J, the gap between germline ends came to 10 bases. This CDR3 has 14 residues. From germline, CDR1 is SNHLY and CDR2 FYNNEI. Here the CDR3 reads CASSEYGFGNTIYF. The CDR3 DNA follows: TGTGCCAGCAGTGAGTACGGGTTCGGAAACACCATATATTTT.

The CDR3, as DNA: TGTGCCAGCAGTGAAGACAGGGCACAGCCCCAGCATTTT. Translating gives CASSEDRAQPQHF. This chain links TRBV6-1 with TRBJ1-5; D is perhaps TRBD1 (6 bases). V was shortened by 1 base and J by 7 bases, with 8 bases between the two germline ends. Germline lookup yields CDR1 MNHNS and CDR2 SASEGT. The CDR3 consists of 13 residues.

With respect to this clone: An end of the junction does not agree with germline; a read error may underlie this. CDR3 sequence (DNA): TGTGCTAGCAGCTTACATAGGGGTACTGAAGCTTTCTTT. Translating gives CASSLHRGTEAFF. The genes are TRBV7-7 and TRBJ1-1; a weak D match, TRBD1 (5 bases). Germline values: CDR1 SSHAT, CDR2 FNYEAQ (reference sequence). The CDR3 consists of 13 residues. Together with reference TRBV7-7 and TRBJ1-1, the CDR3 gives the full variable domain: GAGVSQSPRYKVTKRGQDVTLRCDPISSHATLYWYQQALGQGPEFLTYFNYEAQPDKSGLPSDRFSAERPEGSISTLTIQRTEQRDSAMYRCASSLHRGTEAFFGQGTRLTVV.

The chain links TRBV24-1 to TRBJ2-2; D ambiguous. The CDR3 is 13 amino acids. Germline CDR1 reads KGHDR; CDR2 reads SFDVKD. Trimming cost V 5 bases and J 6 bases, with 9 bases left between them. The CDR3 coding sequence is TGTGCCACCAGTGGTATGGGTGCCGGGGAGCTGTTTTTT. It specifies CATSGMGAGELFF.

This clone has a single count. Germline and junction disagree at one end, which may indicate a read error. This chain uses TRBV6-2 or TRBV6-3 with TRBJ2-7; TRBD1 is a possible D gene (5 bases). This CDR3 region has 15 residues. Germline lookup yields CDR1 MNHEY and CDR2 SVGEGT. The chain's CDR3 is CASSFDPDRTYEQCF. The CDR3 DNA sequence: TGTGCCAGCAGTTTCGACCCTGACAGAACCTACGAGCAGTGCTTC.

This chain joins TRBV28 and TRBJ2-7; 7 nucleotides agree with TRBD1. Germline CDR1 reads MDHEN; CDR2 reads SYDVKM. CDR3 length equals 13 residues. Trimming took 5 bases from V and 3 from J; bases not matched to a gene: 4. CDR3 coding DNA: TGTGCCAGCAGTACAGGGGTTTTCTACGAGCAGTACTTC. Translated, it gives CASSTGVFYEQYF.